Shown below are 14 T cell receptor beta chains from a single sample sequenced in a study of blood T cell repertoires in COVID-19 (dated by TCRdb to 2019 to 2021). Libraries were made using the immunoSEQ multiplex PCR assay. TCRdb took over this immuneACCESS table, retaining in-frame rearrangements with V and J assigned. Such tables are incomplete; in checked studies, under half of the missing clones stem from an unresolved V gene, and the remainder is unexplained. In all, the sample holds 170,000 or so clones, and 80% to 85% of those were seen once. Roughly an eighth of the sample is in the top ten clones. The sample taken for sequencing was peripheral blood. These receptors all come from a man younger than 35 with active or convalescent COVID-19.

This chain uses TRBV4-2 with TRBJ1-5; 8 positions agree with TRBD1. V gave up 0 bases and J gave up 2 bases; unmatched junction bases: 6. The CDR3 length is 17 residues. Germline values: CDR1 LGHNA, CDR2 YNFKEQ. As DNA, the CDR3 is TGTGCCAGCAGCCAAGACCCCAACAGGGGGGGCAATCAGCCCCAGCATTTT. It codes for CASSQDPNRGGNQPQHF.

The chain uses TRBV3-1 (or the pseudogene TRBV3-2) and TRBJ2-1, with D unclear. Germline assignment: CDR1 LGHDT and CDR2 YNNKEL (reference sequence). Trimming cost V 0 bases and J 6 bases, with 6 bases left between them. The CDR3 loop spans 13 amino acids. The CDR3 is CASSQDSGNEQFF. In nucleotides, the CDR3 is TGTGCCAGCAGCCAAGATTCAGGCAATGAGCAGTTCTTC.

This chain uses TRBV18 with TRBJ1-2; D gene ambiguous. This CDR3 is 13 amino acids long. Germline lookup yields CDR1 KGHSH and CDR2 LQKENI. The V and J ends lost 8 bases and 0 bases respectively, with 10 bases between them. CDR3 sequence: CASAGSANYGYTF. DNA for the CDR3: TGTGCCAGCGCAGGTAGCGCTAACTATGGCTACACCTTC.

This chain links TRBV13 with TRBJ2-5, with 8 bases that match TRBD1. The CDR3 contains 16 residues. The germline CDR1 and CDR2 sequences are PRHDT and FYEKMQ (reference sequence). Losses at the gene ends were 4 bases for V and 7 bases for J; bases not matched to a gene: 14. The CDR3 reads CASSSRDRRTSGTQYF. The CDR3 coding sequence is TGTGCCAGCAGCTCCCGGGACAGGCGGACGTCGGGGACCCAGTACTTC.

Worth noting for this clone: A junction end diverges from the germline sequence, so it may reflect a read error. This chain joins TRBV7-7 and TRBJ2-5; the D gene is possibly TRBD1 (6 bases). Per germline, CDR1 SSHAT and CDR2 FNYEAQ (reference sequence). This CDR3 comprises 13 residues. This chain's CDR3 is CASSQTGYRTQYF. CDR3 nucleotides: TGTGCTAGCAGCCAAACAGGGTACCGGACCCAGTACTTC.

This chain connects TRBV19 to TRBJ2-2; a possible D gene is TRBD1 (6 bases). CDR3 length: 16 amino acids. The germline CDR1 and CDR2 sequences are LNHDA and SQIVND (reference sequence). The ends were cut back, 6 bases at V and 5 bases at J, with 19 bases in the middle. DNA for the CDR3: TGTGCCAGTAGATGGACAGCCAAGGGTGGTACCGGGGAGCTGTTTTTT. This translates into CASRWTAKGGTGELFF.

The sample holds a few counts of this clone. The chain couples TRBV18 to TRBJ2-1; tentatively, D is TRBD2 (7 bases). Deletions cut 3 bases from V and 7 bases from J, with 19 bases between. This CDR3 comprises 16 residues. The germline V gene encodes CDR1 KGHSH and CDR2 LQKENI. The CDR3 reads CASSPLDGGTSNEQFF. The CDR3, as DNA: TGTGCCAGCTCACCCTTAGACGGGGGGACATCGAATGAGCAGTTCTTC.

The genes are TRBV4-1 and TRBJ1-5, with a weak D call TRBD1 (6 bases). The V gene's germline CDR1 is MGHRA and CDR2 YSYEKL. The CDR3 extends over 16 amino acids. V shed 3 bases and J shed 0 bases, with 12 bases lying between them. CDR3 region: CASSHGQQNSNQPQHF. CDR3 DNA: TGCGCCAGCAGCCACGGACAGCAGAATAGCAATCAGCCCCAGCATTTT.

This chain links TRBV3-1 (or the pseudogene TRBV3-2) with TRBJ1-6; D not resolved. V was pared by 1 base and J by 6 bases, with 4 bases between. This CDR3 region has 13 residues. Per the germline V gene, CDR1 is LGHDT and CDR2 is YNNKEL (reference sequence). CDR3 nucleotide sequence: TGTGCCAGCAGCCAAGTAATTAATTCACCCCTCCACTTT. Residues: CASSQVINSPLHF.

This clone turned up a few times. The chain carries TRBV2 and TRBJ2-7; tentative D call: TRBD2 (5 bases). With 7 bases removed from V and 1 base from J, the gap between germline ends came to 8 bases. This CDR3 comprises 12 residues. Germline V gene sequence: CDR1 SNHLY, CDR2 FYNNEI. The CDR3 region has the DNA TGTGCCAGCACTCCGGGGTCCTACGAGCAGTACTTC. Its protein is CASTPGSYEQYF.

The chain has TRBV5-1 and TRBJ1-2; TRBD1 matches at 7 bases. The CDR3 runs to 15 residues. Germline assignment: CDR1 SGHRS and CDR2 YFSETQ. The V and J ends lost 0 bases and 8 bases, in that order; junction bases with no gene match: 10. CDR3 sequence: CASSLEAGGLGGYTF. Written as DNA, the CDR3 is TGCGCCAGCAGCTTGGAGGCAGGGGGATTGGGAGGCTACACCTTC.

The J gene is TRBJ1-1, the V gene TRBV9; the D is unclear. The V end lost 5 bases, the J end lost 1 base, and 15 bases lay between the germline ends. The CDR3 loop spans 15 amino acids. Germline CDR1 and CDR2: SGDLS and YYNGEE. This CDR3 is CASSLDGFGNTEAFF. The CDR3 DNA reads as TGTGCCAGCAGTCTAGACGGGTTTGGGAACACTGAAGCTTTCTTT.

The rearrangement links TRBV7-3 to TRBJ2-1, with 15 bases identical to TRBD2. The germline V gene encodes CDR1 SGHTA and CDR2 FQGTGA. The CDR3 covers 15 residues. V gave up 4 bases and J gave up 15 bases; unmatched junction bases: 10. CDR3 DNA sequence: TGTGCCAGCAGCTCCCAAGGGACTAGCGGGAGGAGTCTGTTCTTC. This sequence encodes CASSSQGTSGRSLFF. The full variable domain, completed using reference TRBV7-3 and TRBJ2-1, is GAGVSQTPSNKVTEKGKYVELRCDPISGHTALYWYRQSLGQGPEFLIYFQGTGAADDSGLPNDRFFAVRPEGSVSTLKIQRTERGDSAVYLCASSSQGTSGRSLFFGPGTRLTVL.

CDR3 loop: CSVETGGEQYF. CDR3 sequence (DNA): TGCAGCGTGGAGACAGGCGGCGAGCAGTACTTC. This chain joins TRBV29-1 and TRBJ2-7, with TRBD1 as a possible D gene (6 bases). CDR3 length: 11 amino acids. V lost 6 bases, J lost 6 bases, and 12 bases lay in between. Germline V lookup: CDR1 SQVTM, CDR2 ANQGSEA.